This T cell receptor (beta chain) stems from a study of graft-versus-host responses after intestinal transplantation. Study background: All recipients were given anti-thymocyte globulin induction, and tacrolimus and steroids were then administered for three to four years.

Comment on this clone: Its antigen remains unknown.

Study-wide findings and caveats: GvH clonotypes were identified within recipient marrow, with a subset emerging first in ileum or blood. Declines in HvG clones occurring early post-transplant were associated with peak circulating GvH clone levels.

The table came from immunoSEQ multiplex PCR; TCRdb's copy has only in-frame clones and leaves some out. The table has approximately 100,000 clones, about 82% seen once. J gave up 3 bases and V 5 bases, and 6 bases lay outside the gene matches. Germline V CDR1 and CDR2: MNHNS, SASEGT. CDR3 length: 14 residues. This receptor was identified in a human patient who received an intestinal transplant, so some T cells may come from the graft donor. The sequencing here drew on PBMCs, taken 255 days after intestinal transplant. The rearrangement uses TRBV6-1 and TRBJ2-7, with 8 positions matching TRBD2. CDR3 in DNA: TGTGCCAGCAGTCTAGCGGGTGGCGTCTACGAGCAGTACTTC. Translating it yields CASSLAGGVYEQYF.